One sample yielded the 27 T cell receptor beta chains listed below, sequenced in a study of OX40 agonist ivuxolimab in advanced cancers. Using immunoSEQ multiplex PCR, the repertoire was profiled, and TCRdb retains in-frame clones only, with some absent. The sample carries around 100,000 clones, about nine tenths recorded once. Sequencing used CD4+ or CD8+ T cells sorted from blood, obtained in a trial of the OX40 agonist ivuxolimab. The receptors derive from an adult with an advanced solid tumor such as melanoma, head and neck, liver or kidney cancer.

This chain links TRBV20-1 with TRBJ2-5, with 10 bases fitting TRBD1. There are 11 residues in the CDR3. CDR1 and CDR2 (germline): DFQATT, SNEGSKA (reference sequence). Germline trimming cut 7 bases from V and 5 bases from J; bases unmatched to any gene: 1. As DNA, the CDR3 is TGCAGTGTGGACAGGGGGGAGACCCAGTACTTC. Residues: CSVDRGETQYF.

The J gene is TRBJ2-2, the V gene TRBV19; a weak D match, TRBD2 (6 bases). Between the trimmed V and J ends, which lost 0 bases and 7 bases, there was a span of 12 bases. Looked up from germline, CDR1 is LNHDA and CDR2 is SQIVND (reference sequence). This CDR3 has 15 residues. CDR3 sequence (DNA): TGTGCCAGTAGTATAGACAGGAGGGCCATCGGGGAGCTGTTTTTT. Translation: CASSIDRRAIGELFF. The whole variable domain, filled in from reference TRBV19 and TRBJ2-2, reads DGGITQSPKYLFRKEGQNVTLSCEQNLNHDAMYWYRQDPGQGLRLIYYSQIVNDFQKGDIAEGYSVSREKKESFPLTVTSAQKNPTAFYLCASSIDRRAIGELFFGEGSRLTVL.

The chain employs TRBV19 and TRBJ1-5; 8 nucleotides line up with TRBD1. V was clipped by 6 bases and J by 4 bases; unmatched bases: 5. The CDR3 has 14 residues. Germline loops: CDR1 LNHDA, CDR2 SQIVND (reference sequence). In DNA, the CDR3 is TGTGCCAGTAGCCTACAGGGGGGTAATCAGCCCCAGCATTTT. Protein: CASSLQGGNQPQHF.

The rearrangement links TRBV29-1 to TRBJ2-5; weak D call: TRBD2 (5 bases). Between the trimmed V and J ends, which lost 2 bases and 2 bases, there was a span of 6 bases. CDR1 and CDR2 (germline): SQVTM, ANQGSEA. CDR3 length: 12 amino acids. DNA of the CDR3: TGCAGCGTTGAAACTAGTCAAGAGACCCAGTACTTC. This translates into CSVETSQETQYF.

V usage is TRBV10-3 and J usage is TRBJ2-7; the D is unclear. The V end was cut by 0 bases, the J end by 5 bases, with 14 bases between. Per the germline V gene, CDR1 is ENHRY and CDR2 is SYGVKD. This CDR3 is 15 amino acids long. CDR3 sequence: CAISESIARGHEQYF. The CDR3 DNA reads TGTGCCATCAGTGAGTCGATCGCCCGTGGGCACGAGCAGTACTTC.

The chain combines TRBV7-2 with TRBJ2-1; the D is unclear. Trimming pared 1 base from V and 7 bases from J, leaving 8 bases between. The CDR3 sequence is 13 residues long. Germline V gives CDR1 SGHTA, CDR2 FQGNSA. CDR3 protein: CASSLERRNEQFF. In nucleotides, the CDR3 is TGTGCCAGCAGCTTAGAAAGAAGGAATGAGCAGTTCTTC.

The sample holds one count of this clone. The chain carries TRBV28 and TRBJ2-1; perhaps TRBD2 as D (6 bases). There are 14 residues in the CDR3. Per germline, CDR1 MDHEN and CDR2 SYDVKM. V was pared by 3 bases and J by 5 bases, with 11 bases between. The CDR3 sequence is CASSFPAGNNEQFF. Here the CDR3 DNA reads TGTGCCAGCAGTTTTCCGGCGGGAAACAATGAGCAGTTCTTC.

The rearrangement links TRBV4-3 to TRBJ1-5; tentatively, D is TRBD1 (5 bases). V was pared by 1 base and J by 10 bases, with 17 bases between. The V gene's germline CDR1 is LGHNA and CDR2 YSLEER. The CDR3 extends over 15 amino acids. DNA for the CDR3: TGCGCCAGCAGCCAAGCCGGGGCATCCTACGAACCCCAGCATTTT. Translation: CASSQAGASYEPQHF.

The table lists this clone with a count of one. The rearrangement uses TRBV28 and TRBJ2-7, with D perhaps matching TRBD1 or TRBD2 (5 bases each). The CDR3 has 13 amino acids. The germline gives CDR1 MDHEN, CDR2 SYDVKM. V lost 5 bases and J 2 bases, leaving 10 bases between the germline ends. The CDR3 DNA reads TGTGCCAGCAGTCCCGGGGCAGCCTACGAGCAGTACTTC. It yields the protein CASSPGAAYEQYF.

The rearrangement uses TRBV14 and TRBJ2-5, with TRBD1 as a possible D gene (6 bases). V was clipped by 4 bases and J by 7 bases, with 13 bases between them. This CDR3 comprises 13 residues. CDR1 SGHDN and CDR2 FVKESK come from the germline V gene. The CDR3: CASSLWTEGTQYF. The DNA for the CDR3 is TGTGCCAGCAGCCTTTGGACAGAAGGGACCCAGTACTTC.

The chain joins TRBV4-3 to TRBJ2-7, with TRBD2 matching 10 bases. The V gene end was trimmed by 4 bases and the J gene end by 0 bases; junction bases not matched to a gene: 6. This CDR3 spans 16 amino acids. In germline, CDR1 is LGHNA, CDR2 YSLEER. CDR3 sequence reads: CASSRSSGSLSYEQYF. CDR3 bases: TGCGCCAGCAGCCGTTCTAGCGGGAGCCTCTCCTACGAGCAGTACTTC.

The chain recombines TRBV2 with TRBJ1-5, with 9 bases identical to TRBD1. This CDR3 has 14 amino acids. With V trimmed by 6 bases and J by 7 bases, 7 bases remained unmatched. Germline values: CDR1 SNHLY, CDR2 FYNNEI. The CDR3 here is CASREPGQGQPQHF. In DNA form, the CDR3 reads TGTGCCAGCAGAGAGCCGGGACAGGGACAGCCCCAGCATTTT. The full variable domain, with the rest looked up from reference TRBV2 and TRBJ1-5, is EPEVTQTPSHQVTQMGQEVILRCVPISNHLYFYWYRQILGQKVEFLVSFYNNEISEKSEIFDDQFSVERPDGSNFTLKIRSTKLEDSAMYFCASREPGQGQPQHFGDGTRLSIL.

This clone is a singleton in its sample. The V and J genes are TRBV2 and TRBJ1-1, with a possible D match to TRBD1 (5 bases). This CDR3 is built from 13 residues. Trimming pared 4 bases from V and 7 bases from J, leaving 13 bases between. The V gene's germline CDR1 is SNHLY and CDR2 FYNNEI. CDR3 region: CASSGAGGNEAFF. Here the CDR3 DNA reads TGTGCCAGCAGTGGCGCCGGGGGGAATGAAGCTTTCTTT.

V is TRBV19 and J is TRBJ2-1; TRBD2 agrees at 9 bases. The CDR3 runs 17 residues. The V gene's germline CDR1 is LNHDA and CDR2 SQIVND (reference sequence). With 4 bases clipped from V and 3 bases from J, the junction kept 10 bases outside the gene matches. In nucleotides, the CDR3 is TGTGCCAGTAGTAAGAACCTAGCGGGAATGATCTACAATGAGCAGTTCTTC. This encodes CASSKNLAGMIYNEQFF.

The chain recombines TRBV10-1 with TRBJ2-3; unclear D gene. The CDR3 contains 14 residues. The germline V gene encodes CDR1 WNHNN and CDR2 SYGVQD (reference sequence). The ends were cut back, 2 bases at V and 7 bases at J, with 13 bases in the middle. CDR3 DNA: TGCGCCAGCAGTGAGGGGGTCAGAGTAAATACGCAGTATTTT. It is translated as CASSEGVRVNTQYF.

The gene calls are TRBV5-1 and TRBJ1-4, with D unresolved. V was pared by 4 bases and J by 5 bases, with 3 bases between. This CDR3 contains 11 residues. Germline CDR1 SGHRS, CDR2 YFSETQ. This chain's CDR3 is CASSQNEKLFF. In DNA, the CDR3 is TGCGCCAGCAGCCAGAATGAAAAACTGTTTTTT.

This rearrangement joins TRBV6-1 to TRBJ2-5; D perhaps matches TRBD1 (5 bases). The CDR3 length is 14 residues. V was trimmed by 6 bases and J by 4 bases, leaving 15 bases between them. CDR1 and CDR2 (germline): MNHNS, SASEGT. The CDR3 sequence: CASRAQGSGETQYF. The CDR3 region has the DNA TGTGCCAGCAGAGCCCAGGGATCGGGAGAGACCCAGTACTTC.

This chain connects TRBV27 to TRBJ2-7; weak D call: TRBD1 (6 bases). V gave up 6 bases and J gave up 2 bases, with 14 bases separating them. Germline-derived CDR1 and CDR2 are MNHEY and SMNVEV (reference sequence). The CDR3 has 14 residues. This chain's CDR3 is CASRLSGHTYEQYF. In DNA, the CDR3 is TGTGCCAGCAGGCTTTCGGGACACACCTACGAGCAGTACTTC.

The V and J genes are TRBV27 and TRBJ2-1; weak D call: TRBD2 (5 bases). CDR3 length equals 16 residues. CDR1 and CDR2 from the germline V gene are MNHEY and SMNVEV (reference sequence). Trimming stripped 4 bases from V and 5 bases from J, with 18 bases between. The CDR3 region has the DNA TGTGCCAGCAGTTCTCGTCTTACGCGGGCCGACAATGAGCAGTTCTTC. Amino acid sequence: CASSSRLTRADNEQFF.

Written as DNA, the CDR3 is TGTGCCAGCAGTTCCGGGACCGGGAACTATGGCTACACCTTC. It encodes CASSSGTGNYGYTF. The chain recombines TRBV18 with TRBJ1-2; D perhaps matches TRBD1 (5 bases). Trimming pared 8 bases from V and 2 bases from J, leaving 15 bases between. This CDR3 comprises 14 residues. Germline V lookup: CDR1 KGHSH, CDR2 LQKENI.

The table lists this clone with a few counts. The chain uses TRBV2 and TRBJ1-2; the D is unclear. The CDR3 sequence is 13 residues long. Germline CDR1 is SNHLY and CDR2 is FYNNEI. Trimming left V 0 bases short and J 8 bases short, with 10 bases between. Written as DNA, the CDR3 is TGTGCCAGCAGTGAAGCGCGCGTGGGAGGCTACACCTTC. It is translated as CASSEARVGGYTF.

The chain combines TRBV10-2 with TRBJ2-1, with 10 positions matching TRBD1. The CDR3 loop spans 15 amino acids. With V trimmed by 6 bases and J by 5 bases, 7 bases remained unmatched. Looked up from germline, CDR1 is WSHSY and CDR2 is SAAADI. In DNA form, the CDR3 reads TGCGCCAGCAGGGGCCCGGGACAGGGGAACAATGAGCAGTTCTTC. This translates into CASRGPGQGNNEQFF.

CDR3 in DNA: TGTGCCAGCTCACCTCCGGCGATGCCTTACGAGCAGTACTTC. Protein product: CASSPPAMPYEQYF. The chain has TRBV18 and TRBJ2-7; no definite D call. The CDR3 runs to 14 residues. V shed 3 bases and J shed 4 bases, with 13 bases lying between them. Germline loops: CDR1 KGHSH, CDR2 LQKENI.

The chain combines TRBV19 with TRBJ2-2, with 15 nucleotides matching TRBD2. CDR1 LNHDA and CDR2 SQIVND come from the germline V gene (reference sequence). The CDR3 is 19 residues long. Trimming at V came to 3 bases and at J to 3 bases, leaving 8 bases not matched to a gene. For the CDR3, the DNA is TGTGCCAGTAGTATTGGACTAGCGGGAGGGCCCGGGGACACCGGGGAGCTGTTTTTT. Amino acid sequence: CASSIGLAGGPGDTGELFF.

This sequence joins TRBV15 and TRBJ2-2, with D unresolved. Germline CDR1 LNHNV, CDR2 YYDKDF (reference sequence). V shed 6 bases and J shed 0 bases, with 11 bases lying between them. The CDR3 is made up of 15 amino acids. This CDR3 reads CATRFGPANTGELFF. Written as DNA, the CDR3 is TGTGCCACCAGGTTCGGGCCGGCGAACACCGGGGAGCTGTTTTTT.

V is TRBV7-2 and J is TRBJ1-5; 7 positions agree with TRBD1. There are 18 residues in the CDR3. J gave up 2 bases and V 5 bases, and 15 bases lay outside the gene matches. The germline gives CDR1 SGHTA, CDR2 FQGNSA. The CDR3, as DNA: TGTGCCAGCAGCCCTGCCCCCTACAGGGGTCGAGGCAATCAGCCCCAGCATTTT. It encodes CASSPAPYRGRGNQPQHF.

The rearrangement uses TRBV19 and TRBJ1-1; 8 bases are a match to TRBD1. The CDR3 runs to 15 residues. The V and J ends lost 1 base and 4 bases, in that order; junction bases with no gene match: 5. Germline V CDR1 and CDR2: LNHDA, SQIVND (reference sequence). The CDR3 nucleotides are TGTGCCAGTAGTATAGCTTCAGGGGGCTTCACTGAAGCTTTCTTT. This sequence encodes CASSIASGGFTEAFF.